This passage covers 13 T cell receptor beta chains from one sample sequenced in a study of blood T cells in healthy people across ages. The use of a sample-barcoded 5' primer and a J-beta primer mix characterized a second PCR of roughly 6 to 11 cycles. TCRdb reprocessed the 5' RACE reads with MiXCR, giving one entry per CDR3 protein. Found here are fewer than 800,000 distinct CDR3 sequences, over 45% of them singletons; the top ten hold under 35%. What was sequenced was blood. The receptors were sampled from a woman aged 55-70 years in good health.

V and J are TRBV6-5 and TRBJ1-4; TRBD1 aligns across 7 bases. CDR3 length: 15 residues. The V gene's germline CDR1 is MNHEY and CDR2 SVGAGI. V lost 2 bases to trimming and J lost 2 bases; unmatched junction nucleotides: 2. Here the CDR3 reads CASSYEGATNEKLFF. For the CDR3, the DNA is TGTGCCAGCAGTTACGAGGGGGCGACTAATGAAAAACTGTTTTTT.

With respect to this clonotype: A read error is possible here, since a much larger clone lies one base away. This chain connects TRBV19 to TRBJ1-5; no firm D call. V lost 9 bases, J lost 7 bases, and 10 bases lay in between. Germline CDR1 is LNHDA and CDR2 is SQIVND (reference sequence). The CDR3 has 11 amino acids. The CDR3 reads CASGPYQPQHF. The CDR3 DNA is TGTGCCAGCGGGCCTTACCAGCCCCAGCATTTT.

V and J are TRBV6-1 and TRBJ2-7; 9 nucleotides align to TRBD1. Trimming took 1 base from V and 2 from J; bases not matched to a gene: 3. This CDR3 spans 15 amino acids. CDR1 and CDR2 from the germline V gene are MNHNS and SASEGT. The CDR3 DNA reads TGTGCCAGCAGTGAAGTGGGACAGGGACCCTACGAGCAGTACTTC. Protein product: CASSEVGQGPYEQYF.

This chain joins TRBV19 and TRBJ2-7; no reliable D call. The germline gives CDR1 LNHDA, CDR2 SQIVND (reference sequence). This CDR3 region has 14 residues. Trimming shortened V by 5 bases and J by 0 bases, and 11 bases separated the two germline ends. The CDR3 sequence: CASSSTLSSYEQYF. The CDR3 nucleotides are TGTGCCAGTAGTTCGACTCTAAGCTCCTACGAGCAGTACTTC.

The chain carries TRBV27 and TRBJ1-1, with D perhaps matching TRBD1 (5 bases). Trimming took off 2 bases at V and 7 bases at J, with 14 bases between the two ends. Per the germline V gene, CDR1 is MNHEY and CDR2 is SMNVEV (reference sequence). The CDR3 extends over 14 amino acids. The CDR3, as DNA: TGTGCCAGCAGTTTAGAGGTGGGGCCTTATGAAGCTTTCTTT. Its protein is CASSLEVGPYEAFF.

This rearrangement joins TRBV6-2 or TRBV6-3 to TRBJ2-5, with D perhaps TRBD1 (6 bases). Germline assignment: CDR1 MNHEY and CDR2 SVGEGT. The CDR3 runs 16 residues. Deletions cut 0 bases from V and 3 bases from J, with 14 bases between. The CDR3 DNA reads TGTGCCAGCAGTTACTCAGGGGGTAGGAAAAAAGAGACCCAGTACTTC. It specifies CASSYSGGRKKETQYF.

This chain links TRBV4-3 with TRBJ2-7; 9 nucleotides line up with TRBD2. This CDR3 has 15 amino acids. Germline-derived CDR1 and CDR2 are LGHNA and YSLEER. V dropped 3 bases and J dropped 3; count of bases not matched to a gene: 6. The CDR3 spells CASSQTQAGGYEQYF. CDR3 DNA sequence: TGCGCCAGCAGCCAGACCCAAGCGGGGGGCTACGAGCAGTACTTC.

The chain recombines TRBV7-8 with TRBJ1-2; 7 bases are a match to TRBD1. The V gene end was trimmed by 5 bases and the J gene end by 3 bases; junction bases not matched to a gene: 6. In germline, CDR1 is SGHVS, CDR2 FQNEAQ. The CDR3 has 14 amino acids. CDR3 DNA: TGTGCCAGCAGCCCCACCGGGACAGACTATGGCTACACCTTC. Amino acid sequence: CASSPTGTDYGYTF.

This clonotype was counted between two and nine times. V gene TRBV3-1 combines with J gene TRBJ2-1; either TRBD1 or TRBD2 may fit D (5 bases each). This CDR3 spans 14 amino acids. Germline loops: CDR1 LGHDT, CDR2 YNNKEL (reference sequence). The V end was cut by 5 bases, the J end by 8 bases, with 16 bases between. The CDR3 DNA is TGTGCCAGCAGCTCGAGACAGTTCGGGGATGAGCAGTTCTTC. It specifies CASSSRQFGDEQFF.

This chain joins TRBV5-1 and TRBJ2-3; no firm D call. The germline CDR1 and CDR2 sequences are SGHRS and YFSETQ. V shed 4 bases and J shed 4 bases, with 10 bases lying between them. The CDR3 runs to 13 residues. CDR3 sequence: CASSPEGPDTQYF. The CDR3 DNA is TGCGCCAGCAGCCCGGAAGGACCAGATACGCAGTATTTT.

The chain combines TRBV20-1 with TRBJ2-1; 8 bases are shared with TRBD2. The V gene's germline CDR1 is DFQATT and CDR2 SNEGSKA (reference sequence). The CDR3 totals 14 residues. V trimming: 3 bases; J trimming: 3 bases; junction bases outside the gene matches: 4. CDR3 nucleotides: TGCAGTGCTAGTGGTGGGACTAGCTACAATGAGCAGTTCTTC. Amino acid sequence: CSASGGTSYNEQFF.

This clonotype was observed a single time. The chain joins TRBV6-2 or TRBV6-3 to TRBJ2-7, with D unresolved. Germline V gives CDR1 MNHEY, CDR2 SVGEGT. The V end lost 4 bases, the J end lost 2 bases, and 9 bases lay between the germline ends. CDR3 length equals 13 residues. In DNA, the CDR3 is TGTGCCAGCAGTTCCCCCCTCGCCTACGAGCAGTACTTC. It is translated as CASSSPLAYEQYF.

This rearrangement joins TRBV6-6 to TRBJ2-1; no reliable D call. This CDR3 comprises 14 residues. V was shortened by 2 bases and J by 4 bases, with 9 bases between the two germline ends. Germline CDR1 reads MNHNY; CDR2 reads SVGAGI (reference sequence). The CDR3 nucleotides read TGTGCCAGCAGTTACGCGAGAATTTACAATGAGCAGTTCTTC. Translated: CASSYARIYNEQFF.